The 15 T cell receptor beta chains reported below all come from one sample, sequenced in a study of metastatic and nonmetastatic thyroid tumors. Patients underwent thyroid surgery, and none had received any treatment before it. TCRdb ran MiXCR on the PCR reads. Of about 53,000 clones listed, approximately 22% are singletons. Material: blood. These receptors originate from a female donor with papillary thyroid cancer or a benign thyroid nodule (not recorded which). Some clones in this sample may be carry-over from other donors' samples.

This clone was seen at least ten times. CDR3 region: CASSLGQYTDTQYF. For the CDR3, the DNA is TGTGCCAGCAGTTTAGGGCAGTACACAGATACGCAGTATTTT. The chain recombines TRBV12-3 or TRBV12-4 with TRBJ2-3, with D unclear. The CDR3 is 14 residues long. With 1 base removed from V and 2 bases from J, the gap between germline ends came to 7 bases.

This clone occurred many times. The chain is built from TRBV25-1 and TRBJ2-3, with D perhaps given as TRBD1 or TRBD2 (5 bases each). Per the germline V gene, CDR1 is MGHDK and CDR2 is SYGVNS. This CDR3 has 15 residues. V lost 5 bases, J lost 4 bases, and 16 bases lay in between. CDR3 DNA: TGTGCCAGCAGTCACGGGACCCGCCGAGCAGATACGCAGTATTTT. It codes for CASSHGTRRADTQYF. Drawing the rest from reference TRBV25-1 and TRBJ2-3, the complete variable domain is EADIYQTPRYLVIGTGKKITLECSQTMGHDKMYWYQQDPGMELHLIHYSYGVNSTEKGDLSSESTVSRIRTEHFPLTLESARPSHTSQYLCASSHGTRRADTQYFGPGTRLTVL.

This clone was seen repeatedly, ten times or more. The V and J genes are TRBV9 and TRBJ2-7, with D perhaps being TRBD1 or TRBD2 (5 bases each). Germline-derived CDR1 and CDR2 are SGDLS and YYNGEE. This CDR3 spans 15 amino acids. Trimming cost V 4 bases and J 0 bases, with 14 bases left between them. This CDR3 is CASSPGRQSSYEQYF. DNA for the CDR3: TGTGCCAGCAGCCCGGGACGGCAGAGCTCCTACGAGCAGTACTTC.

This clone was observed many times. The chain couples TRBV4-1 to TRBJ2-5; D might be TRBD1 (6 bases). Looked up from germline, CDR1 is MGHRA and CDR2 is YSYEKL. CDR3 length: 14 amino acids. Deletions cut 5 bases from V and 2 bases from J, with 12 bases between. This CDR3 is CASSSRQVQETQYF. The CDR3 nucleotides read TGCGCCAGCAGCTCCCGACAGGTTCAAGAGACCCAGTACTTC.

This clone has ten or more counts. Here the CDR3 DNA reads TGTGCCAGCAGCCGCCGGACGATCAGCACAGATACGCAGTATTTT. Protein sequence: CASSRRTISTDTQYF. J is TRBJ2-3 and V is TRBV14; D is undetermined. V lost 4 bases and J lost 0, with 11 bases in between. The CDR3 has 15 amino acids. Per germline, CDR1 SGHDN and CDR2 FVKESK.

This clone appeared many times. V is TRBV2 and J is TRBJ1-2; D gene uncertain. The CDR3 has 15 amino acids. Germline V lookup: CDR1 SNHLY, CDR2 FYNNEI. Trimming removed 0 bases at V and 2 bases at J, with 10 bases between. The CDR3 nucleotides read TGTGCCAGCAGTGAAGCGCCGGACCTCAACTATGGCTACACCTTC. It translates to CASSEAPDLNYGYTF.

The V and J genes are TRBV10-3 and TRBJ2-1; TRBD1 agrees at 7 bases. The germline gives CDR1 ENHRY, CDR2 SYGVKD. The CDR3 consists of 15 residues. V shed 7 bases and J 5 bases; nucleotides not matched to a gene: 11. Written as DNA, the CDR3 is TGTGCCATCACTCAGGGGGAGACAGGCGACAATGAGCAGTTCTTC. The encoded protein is CAITQGETGDNEQFF.

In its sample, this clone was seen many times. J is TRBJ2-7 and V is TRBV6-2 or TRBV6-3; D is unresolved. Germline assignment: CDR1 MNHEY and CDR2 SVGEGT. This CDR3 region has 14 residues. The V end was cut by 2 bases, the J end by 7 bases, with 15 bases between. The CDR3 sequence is CASSYGIGLREQYF. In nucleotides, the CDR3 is TGTGCCAGCAGTTACGGGATAGGTTTACGAGAGCAGTACTTC.

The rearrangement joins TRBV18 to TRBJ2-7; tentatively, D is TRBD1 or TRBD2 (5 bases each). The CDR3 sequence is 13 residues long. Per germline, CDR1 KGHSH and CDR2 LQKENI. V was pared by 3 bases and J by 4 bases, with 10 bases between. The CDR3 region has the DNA TGTGCCAGCTCACCGAGCAGGGAGTACGAGCAGTACTTC. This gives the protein CASSPSREYEQYF.

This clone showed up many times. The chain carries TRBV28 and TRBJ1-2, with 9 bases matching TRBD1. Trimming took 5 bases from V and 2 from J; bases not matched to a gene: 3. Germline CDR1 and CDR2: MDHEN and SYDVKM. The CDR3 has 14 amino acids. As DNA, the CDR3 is TGTGCCAGCAGTGCCGGGACAGGGAACTATGGCTACACCTTC. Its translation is CASSAGTGNYGYTF.

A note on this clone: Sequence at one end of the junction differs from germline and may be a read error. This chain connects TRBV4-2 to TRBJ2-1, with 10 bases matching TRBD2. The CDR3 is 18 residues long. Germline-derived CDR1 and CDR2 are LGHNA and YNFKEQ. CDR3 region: CASATGMSGRAGWDDQFF. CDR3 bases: TGTGCCAGCGCCACCGGGATGAGCGGGAGGGCCGGTTGGGATGATCAGTTCTTC.

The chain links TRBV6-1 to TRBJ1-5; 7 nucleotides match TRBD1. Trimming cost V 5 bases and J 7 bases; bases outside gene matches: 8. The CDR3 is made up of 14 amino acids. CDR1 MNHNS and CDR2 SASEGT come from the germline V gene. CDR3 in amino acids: CASSSRGLEQPQHF. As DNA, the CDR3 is TGTGCCAGCAGTAGTAGGGGGCTAGAGCAGCCCCAGCATTTT.

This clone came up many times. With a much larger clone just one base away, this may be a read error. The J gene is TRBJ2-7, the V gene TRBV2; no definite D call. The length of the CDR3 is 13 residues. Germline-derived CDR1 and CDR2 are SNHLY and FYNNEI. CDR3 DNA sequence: TGTGCCAGCAGTGGAACCTTCTCCGACGAGCAGTACTTC. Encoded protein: CASSGTFSDEQYF. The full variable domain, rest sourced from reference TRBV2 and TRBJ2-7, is EPEVTQTPSHQVTQMGQEVILRCVPISNHLYFYWYRQILGQKVEFLVSFYNNEISEKSEIFDDQFSVERPDGSNFTLKIRSTKLEDSAMYFCASSGTFSDEQYFGPGTRLTVT.

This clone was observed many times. For the CDR3, the DNA is TGTGCCAGCACGAAGGGGGCGAACACTGAAGCTTTCTTT. Its protein is CASTKGANTEAFF. The V call is TRBV12-3 or TRBV12-4, the J call TRBJ1-1; TRBD1 aligns across 7 bases. This CDR3 comprises 13 residues. V was pared by 7 bases and J by 1 base, with 3 bases of the junction left unmatched.

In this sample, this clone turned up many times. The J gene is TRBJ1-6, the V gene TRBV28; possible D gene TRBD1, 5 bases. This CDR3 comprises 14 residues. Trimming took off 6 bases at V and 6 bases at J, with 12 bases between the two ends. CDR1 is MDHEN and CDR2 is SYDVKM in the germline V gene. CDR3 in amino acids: CASRPPGLNSPLHF. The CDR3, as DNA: TGTGCCAGCAGGCCACCGGGACTTAATTCACCCCTCCACTTT.